These T cell receptor beta chains were read from a single sample in a study of cytomegalovirus exposure and HLA in healthy donors. Method: immunoSEQ multiplex PCR; TCRdb's copy keeps in-frame clones and lacks some. The sample consists of 90,000 to 120,000 clones, 82% of them appearing once. Material: PBMCs. Source of these receptors: a man aged 25 to 40 in good health and CMV-seropositive. Each CDR3 is given without its conserved first and last residue.

V gene	J gene	CDR3 protein
TRBV30	TRBJ1-1	AWGQGFLDGITEAF
TRBV7-9	TRBJ2-1	ASSITGQYNEQF
TRBV5-1	TRBJ2-3	ASSPGKGGGAPDTQY
TRBV7-9	TRBJ2-3	ASGQADTQY
TRBV10-2	TRBJ1-2	ASSELDRVNYGYT
TRBV7-9	TRBJ2-3	ASSLRMGRYSTDTQY
TRBV4-1	TRBJ2-3	ASSRRDTSASDTQY
TRBV2	TRBJ1-2	ASSEAGQGGYGYT
TRBV18	TRBJ1-1	ASSSTGNTEAF
TRBV5-1	.	ASSLGPRGIYEQY
TRBV6-5	TRBJ2-5	ASSYGRLAPAQY
TRBV10-3	TRBJ1-5	AISEGRTVEGQPQH
TRBV7-8	TRBJ1-4	ASTGSIGGGFEKLF
TRBV5-4	TRBJ2-7	ASSLMTVRLLY
TRBV7-8	TRBJ2-6	ASSQRGIISGANVLT
TRBV7-9	TRBJ2-3	AFMGGQTQDTQY
TRBV5-4	TRBJ2-1	ASSGQGVGNEQF
TRBV7-2	TRBJ1-1	ASSLAVSIGSTEAF
TRBV9	TRBJ2-7	ASSAGQGPYEQY
TRBV6-5	TRBJ2-1	ASRPGQGTYNEQF
TRBV18	TRBJ2-1	ASSSYSSYSYNEQF
TRBV6-5	TRBJ2-3	ASSAGSDTQY
TRBV7-6	TRBJ1-5	ASSLEGRVAGKNQPQH
TRBV6-1	TRBJ1-2	ASSLRQGPGYT
TRBV11-2	TRBJ1-1	ASRLGQGMGTEAF
TRBV6-5	TRBJ2-7	ASSGVGSSYEQY
TRBV2	TRBJ1-2	ASTPDRVRGYT